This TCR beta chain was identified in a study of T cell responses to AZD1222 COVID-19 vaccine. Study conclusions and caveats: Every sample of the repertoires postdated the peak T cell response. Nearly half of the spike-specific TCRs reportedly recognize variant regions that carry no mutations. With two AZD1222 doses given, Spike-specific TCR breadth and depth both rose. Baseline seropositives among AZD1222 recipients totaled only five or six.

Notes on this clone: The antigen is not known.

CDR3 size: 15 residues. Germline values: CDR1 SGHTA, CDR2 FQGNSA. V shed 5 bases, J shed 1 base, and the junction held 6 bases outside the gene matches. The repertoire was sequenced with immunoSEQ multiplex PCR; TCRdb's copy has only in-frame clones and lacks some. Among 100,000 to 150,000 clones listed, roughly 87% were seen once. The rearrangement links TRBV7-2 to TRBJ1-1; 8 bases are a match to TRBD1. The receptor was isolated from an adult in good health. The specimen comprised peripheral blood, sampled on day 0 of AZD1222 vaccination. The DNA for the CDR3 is TGTGCCAGCAGCCCCTGGACAGGGAGGAACACTGAAGCTTTCTTT. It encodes CASSPWTGRNTEAFF.